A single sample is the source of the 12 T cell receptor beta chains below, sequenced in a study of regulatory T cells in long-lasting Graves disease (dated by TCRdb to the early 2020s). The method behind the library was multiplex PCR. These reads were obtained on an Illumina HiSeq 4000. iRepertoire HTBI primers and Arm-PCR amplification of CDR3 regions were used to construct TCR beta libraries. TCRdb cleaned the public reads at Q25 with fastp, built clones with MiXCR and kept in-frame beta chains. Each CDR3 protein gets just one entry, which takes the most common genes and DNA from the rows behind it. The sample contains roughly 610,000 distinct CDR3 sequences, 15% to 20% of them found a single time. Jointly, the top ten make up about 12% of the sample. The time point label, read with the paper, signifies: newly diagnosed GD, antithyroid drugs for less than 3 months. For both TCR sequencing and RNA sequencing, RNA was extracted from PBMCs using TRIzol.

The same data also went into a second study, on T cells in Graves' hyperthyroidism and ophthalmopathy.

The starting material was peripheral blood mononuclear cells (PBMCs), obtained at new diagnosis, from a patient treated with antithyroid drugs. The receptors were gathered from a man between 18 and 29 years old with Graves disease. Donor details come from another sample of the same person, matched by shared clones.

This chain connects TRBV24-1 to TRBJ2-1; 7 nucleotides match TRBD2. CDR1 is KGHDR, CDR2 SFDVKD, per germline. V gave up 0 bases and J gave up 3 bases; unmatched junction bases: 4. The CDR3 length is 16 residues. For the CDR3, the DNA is TGTGCCACCAGTGATTTGAGCGGGGCCAACTACAATGAGCAGTTCTTC. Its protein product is CATSDLSGANYNEQFF.

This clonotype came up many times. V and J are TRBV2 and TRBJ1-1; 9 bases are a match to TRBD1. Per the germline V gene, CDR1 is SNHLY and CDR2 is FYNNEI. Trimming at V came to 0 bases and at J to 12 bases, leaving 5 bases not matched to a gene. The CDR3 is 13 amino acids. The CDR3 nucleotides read TGTGCCAGCAGTGAAGCGGACAGGGGAAAGACTTTCTTT. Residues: CASSEADRGKTFF.

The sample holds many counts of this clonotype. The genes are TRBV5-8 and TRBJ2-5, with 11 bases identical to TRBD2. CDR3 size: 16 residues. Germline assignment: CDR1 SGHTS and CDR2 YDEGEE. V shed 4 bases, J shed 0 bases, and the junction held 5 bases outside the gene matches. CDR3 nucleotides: TGTGCCAGCAGCCCCTCTAGCGGGGGGTACCAAGAGACCCAGTACTTC. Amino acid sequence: CASSPSSGGYQETQYF.

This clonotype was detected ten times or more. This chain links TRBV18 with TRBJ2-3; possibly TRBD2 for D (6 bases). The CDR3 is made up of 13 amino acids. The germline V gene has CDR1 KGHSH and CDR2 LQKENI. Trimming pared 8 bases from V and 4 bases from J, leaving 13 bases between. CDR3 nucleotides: TGTGCCAGCACCTTAGGCGGGGCAGATACGCAGTATTTT. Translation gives CASTLGGADTQYF. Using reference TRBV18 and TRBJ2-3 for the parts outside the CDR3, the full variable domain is NAGVMQNPRHLVRRRGQEARLRCSPMKGHSHVYWYRQLPEEGLKFMVYLQKENIIDESGMPKERFSAEFPKEGPSILRIQQVVRGDSAAYFCASTLGGADTQYFGPGTRLTVL.

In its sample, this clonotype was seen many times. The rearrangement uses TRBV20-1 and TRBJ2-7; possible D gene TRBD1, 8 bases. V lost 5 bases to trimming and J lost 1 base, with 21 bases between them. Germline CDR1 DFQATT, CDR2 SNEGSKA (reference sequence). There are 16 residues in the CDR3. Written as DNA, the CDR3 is TGCAGTGCTTCAGGGGGCGCGCCGGGAGGTTCCTACGAGCAGTACTTC. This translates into CSASGGAPGGSYEQYF.

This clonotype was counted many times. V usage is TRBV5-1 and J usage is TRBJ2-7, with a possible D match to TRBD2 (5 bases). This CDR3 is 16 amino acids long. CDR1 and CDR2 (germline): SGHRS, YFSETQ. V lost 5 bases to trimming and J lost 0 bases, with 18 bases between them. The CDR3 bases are TGCGCCAGCAGTCAGGCCGGGATTTCGCCCTCCTACGAGCAGTACTTC. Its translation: CASSQAGISPSYEQYF.

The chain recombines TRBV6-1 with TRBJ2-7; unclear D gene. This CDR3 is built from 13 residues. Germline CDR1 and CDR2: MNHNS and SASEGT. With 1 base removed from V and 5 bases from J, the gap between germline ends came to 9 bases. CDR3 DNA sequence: TGTGCCAGCAGTGAAGGTTTTTCGGACGAGCAGTACTTC. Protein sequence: CASSEGFSDEQYF.

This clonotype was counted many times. CDR3 amino acids: CASSPKRAPRGTEAFF. The CDR3 DNA reads as TGTGCCAGCTCCCCTAAGAGGGCCCCAAGGGGGACTGAAGCTTTCTTT. This sequence joins TRBV28 and TRBJ1-1, with D maybe TRBD1 (6 bases). This CDR3 is built from 16 residues. V gave up 8 bases and J gave up 5 bases, with 24 bases separating them. Germline values: CDR1 MDHEN, CDR2 SYDVKM.

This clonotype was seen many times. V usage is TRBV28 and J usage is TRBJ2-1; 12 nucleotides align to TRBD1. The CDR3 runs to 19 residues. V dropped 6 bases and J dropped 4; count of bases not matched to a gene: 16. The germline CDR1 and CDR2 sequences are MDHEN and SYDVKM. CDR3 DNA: TGTGCCAGCAGCAACCGGGACAGGGGGCCCTACCCCCGATACAATGAGCAGTTCTTC. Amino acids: CASSNRDRGPYPRYNEQFF.

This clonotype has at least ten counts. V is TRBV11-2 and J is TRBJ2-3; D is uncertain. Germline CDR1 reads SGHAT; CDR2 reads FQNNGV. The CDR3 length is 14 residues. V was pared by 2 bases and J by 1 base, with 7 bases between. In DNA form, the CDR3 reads TGTGCCAGCAGCTTACGATGGGGCACAGATACGCAGTATTTT. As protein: CASSLRWGTDTQYF. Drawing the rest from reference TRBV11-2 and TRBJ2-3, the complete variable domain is EAGVAQSPRYKIIEKRQSVAFWCNPISGHATLYWYQQILGQGPKLLIQFQNNGVVDDSQLPKDRFSAERLKGVDSTLKIQPAKLEDSAVYLCASSLRWGTDTQYFGPGTRLTVL.

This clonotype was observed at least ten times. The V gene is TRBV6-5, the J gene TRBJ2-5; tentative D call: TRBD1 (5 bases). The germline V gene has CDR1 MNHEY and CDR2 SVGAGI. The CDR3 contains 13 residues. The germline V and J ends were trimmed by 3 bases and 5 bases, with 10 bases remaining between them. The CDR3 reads CASSYQGEETQYF. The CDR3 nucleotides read TGTGCCAGCAGTTATCAGGGCGAGGAGACCCAGTACTTC.

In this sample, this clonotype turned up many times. The CDR3 protein is CSAIPPIVVGEQFF. The DNA for the CDR3 is TGCAGTGCTATACCCCCCATAGTGGTTGGTGAGCAGTTCTTC. J is TRBJ2-1 and V is TRBV20-1; no clear D gene. The V gene's germline CDR1 is DFQATT and CDR2 SNEGSKA (reference sequence). Deletions cut 4 bases from V and 9 bases from J, with 19 bases between. The CDR3 totals 14 residues.